This entry lists 18 T cell receptor beta chains sequenced from one sample in a study of OX40 agonist ivuxolimab in advanced cancers. The library relied on the immunoSEQ multiplex PCR assay. TCRdb carries this immuneACCESS record with in-frame sequences only. Its versions omit some clonotypes, under half of them owing to an unresolved V gene in the studies checked, with the rest unexplained. The sample contains 80,000 or so clones, approximately 94% of them found a single time. The ten top clones hold around 15% of the sample. Sequencing used CD4+ or CD8+ T cells sorted from blood, obtained in a trial of the OX40 agonist ivuxolimab. Receptor source: an adult with an advanced solid tumor such as melanoma, head and neck, liver or kidney cancer.

V and J are TRBV5-1 and TRBJ1-3, with D possibly matching TRBD1 (6 bases). The V gene lost 4 bases and the J gene lost 4 bases, with 12 bases spanning the gap. The CDR3 loop spans 14 amino acids. From germline, CDR1 is SGHRS and CDR2 YFSETQ. The CDR3 region has the DNA TGCGCCAGCAGCACGGGGGCGAGCGGAAACACCATATATTTT. Its protein product is CASSTGASGNTIYF.

J is TRBJ1-1 and V is TRBV9; D not resolved. V was pared by 0 bases and J by 8 bases, with 11 bases between. The CDR3 runs 13 residues. Germline V gene lookup returns CDR1 SGDLS and CDR2 YYNGEE. This CDR3 reads CASSVVAQVEAFF. The DNA for the CDR3 is TGTGCCAGCAGCGTAGTGGCCCAAGTCGAAGCTTTCTTT.

The genes are TRBV28 and TRBJ1-2, with D perhaps matching TRBD1 (6 bases). Germline V lookup: CDR1 MDHEN, CDR2 SYDVKM. There are 15 residues in the CDR3. V was pared by 6 bases and J by 5 bases, with 19 bases between. CDR3 nucleotide sequence: TGTGCCAGCAGCCCCCCTCTCGACAGGTCTTATGGCTACACCTTC. Protein product: CASSPPLDRSYGYTF.

This clone was detected a few times. This rearrangement joins TRBV19 to TRBJ1-1, with D perhaps matching TRBD1 (6 bases). In germline, CDR1 is LNHDA, CDR2 SQIVND (reference sequence). Trimming removed 3 bases from V and 11 bases from J, with 16 bases in between. This CDR3 contains 13 residues. CDR3 nucleotide sequence: TGTGCCAGTAGTATCGGGGCAGGGGTTGATGCTTTCTTT. Translation gives CASSIGAGVDAFF. The whole variable domain, remainder taken from reference TRBV19 and TRBJ1-1, is DGGITQSPKYLFRKEGQNVTLSCEQNLNHDAMYWYRQDPGQGLRLIYYSQIVNDFQKGDIAEGYSVSREKKESFPLTVTSAQKNPTAFYLCASSIGAGVDAFFGQGTRLTVV.

The V and J genes are TRBV25-1 and TRBJ1-2; 7 nucleotides align to TRBD1. This CDR3 is built from 16 residues. The germline V gene has CDR1 MGHDK and CDR2 SYGVNS. The ends lost 5 bases at V and 3 bases at J; junction bases unmatched: 12. This CDR3 reads CASSPEWGGQHYGYTF. The CDR3 DNA is TGTGCCAGCAGTCCGGAATGGGGGGGACAGCACTATGGCTACACCTTC.

This clone has a single count. This chain joins TRBV7-2 and TRBJ2-1, with 8 bases lining up with TRBD1. Germline V gene lookup returns CDR1 SGHTA and CDR2 FQGNSA. Unmatched junction bases numbered 4, after V lost 6 bases and J lost 0 bases. The CDR3 totals 15 residues. Here the CDR3 reads CASRFTGGSYNEQFF. DNA of the CDR3: TGTGCCAGCAGGTTCACAGGGGGCTCCTACAATGAGCAGTTCTTC.

The chain recombines TRBV27 with TRBJ2-5, with D hard to call. The V gene lost 3 bases and the J gene lost 4 bases, with 3 bases spanning the gap. Germline V gives CDR1 MNHEY, CDR2 SMNVEV (reference sequence). This CDR3 is built from 11 residues. The CDR3 coding sequence is TGTGCCAGCAGTTTTGCAGAGACCCAGTACTTC. This encodes CASSFAETQYF.

This clone came up once. The CDR3 loop is CASRNLMDRMNTEAFF. Written as DNA, the CDR3 is TGTGCCAGCAGGAACCTGATGGACCGCATGAACACTGAAGCTTTCTTT. The chain has TRBV27 and TRBJ1-1; D is uncertain. The V gene lost 6 bases and the J gene lost 0 bases, with 17 bases spanning the gap. Germline lookup yields CDR1 MNHEY and CDR2 SMNVEV (reference sequence). The CDR3 is made up of 16 amino acids.

This chain links TRBV11-2 with TRBJ2-1, with a weak D call TRBD2 (6 bases). Trimming removed 3 bases from V and 4 bases from J, with 13 bases in between. Germline V gene sequence: CDR1 SGHAT, CDR2 FQNNGV. The CDR3 extends over 15 amino acids. CDR3 sequence (DNA): TGTGCCAGCAGCTTTTTGGGAGGACCATACAATGAGCAGTTCTTC. Its protein is CASSFLGGPYNEQFF.

The chain carries TRBV4-3 and TRBJ2-1; 15 bases map to TRBD2. Trimming at V came to 1 base and at J to 6 bases, leaving 4 bases not matched to a gene. This CDR3 has 17 residues. Germline CDR1 reads LGHNA; CDR2 reads YSLEER. Here the CDR3 DNA reads TGCGCCAGCAGCCAAGCCTCGGGACTAGCGGGAGGCAATGAGCAGTTCTTC. This gives the protein CASSQASGLAGGNEQFF.

The V call is TRBV27, the J call TRBJ2-2, with 7 bases identical to TRBD2. Per germline, CDR1 MNHEY and CDR2 SMNVEV (reference sequence). The CDR3 contains 14 residues. V shed 3 bases and J 4 bases; nucleotides not matched to a gene: 2. The CDR3, as DNA: TGTGCCAGCAGTTTCGGGGGGATCACCGGGGAGCTGTTTTTT. Protein: CASSFGGITGELFF.

This chain connects TRBV6-1 to TRBJ2-7; 7 bases line up with TRBD2. V lost 2 bases, J lost 6 bases, and 10 bases stayed unmatched. Germline CDR1 MNHNS, CDR2 SASEGT. The CDR3 runs 15 residues. CDR3: CASSEYKGGIPEQYF. As DNA, the CDR3 is TGTGCCAGCAGTGAATATAAGGGAGGGATTCCCGAGCAGTACTTC.

The rearrangement links TRBV6-5 to TRBJ1-1; 7 bases fit TRBD1. Trimming took 6 bases from V and 6 from J; bases not matched to a gene: 7. The CDR3 is 13 amino acids. Germline V gene sequence: CDR1 MNHEY, CDR2 SVGAGI. The CDR3 region is CASSLGQVAEAFF. For the CDR3, the DNA is TGTGCCAGCAGCCTCGGACAGGTCGCTGAAGCTTTCTTT.

This chain connects TRBV27 to TRBJ1-1; D possibly corresponds to TRBD1 (5 bases). The CDR3 runs 15 residues. V lost 5 bases and J 0 bases, leaving 13 bases between the germline ends. CDR1 is MNHEY, CDR2 SMNVEV, per germline (reference sequence). Here the CDR3 reads CASSPMGRMNTEAFF. The DNA of the CDR3 is TGTGCCAGCAGTCCGATGGGACGGATGAACACTGAAGCTTTCTTT.

The V gene is TRBV9, the J gene TRBJ2-7, with TRBD1 matching over 7 bases. After removal of 3 bases from V and 0 bases from J, the junction contained 6 bases not matched to a gene. CDR1 is SGDLS, CDR2 YYNGEE, per germline. The CDR3 sequence is 15 residues long. CDR3 DNA: TGTGCCAGCAGCGCCCAGGGACAGAGCTCCTACGAGCAGTACTTC. Its translation: CASSAQGQSSYEQYF.

The V and J genes are TRBV27 and TRBJ2-7; 11 positions match TRBD2. CDR3 length equals 14 residues. J lost 2 bases, V lost 4 bases, and 1 base had no gene match. The germline V gene encodes CDR1 MNHEY and CDR2 SMNVEV (reference sequence). This CDR3 reads CASSYSGRAYEQYF. CDR3 coding DNA: TGTGCCAGCAGTTATAGCGGGAGGGCCTACGAGCAGTACTTC.

The chain joins TRBV19 to TRBJ1-1, with a tentative D call TRBD1 (5 bases). The germline V and J ends were trimmed by 5 bases and 6 bases, with 16 bases remaining between them. The CDR3 consists of 14 residues. The germline CDR1 and CDR2 sequences are LNHDA and SQIVND (reference sequence). CDR3 bases: TGTGCCAGTAGTTACAGGTCAGGGCTCCCTGAAGCTTTCTTT. Translated: CASSYRSGLPEAFF. Filled out from reference TRBV19 and TRBJ1-1, the complete variable domain reads DGGITQSPKYLFRKEGQNVTLSCEQNLNHDAMYWYRQDPGQGLRLIYYSQIVNDFQKGDIAEGYSVSREKKESFPLTVTSAQKNPTAFYLCASSYRSGLPEAFFGQGTRLTVV.

J is TRBJ1-2 and V is TRBV11-2; no reliable D call. The CDR3 runs to 14 residues. V gave up 2 bases and J gave up 3 bases, with 10 bases separating them. CDR1 and CDR2 from the germline V gene are SGHAT and FQNNGV. The CDR3 DNA reads TGTGCCAGCAGCTTATTGGGCACAGACTATGGCTACACCTTC. Amino acid sequence: CASSLLGTDYGYTF.